This T cell receptor beta chain was captured by sequencing in a study of cytomegalovirus exposure and HLA in healthy donors. Worth noting for this clone: Its antigen remains unidentified.

This CDR3 is built from 15 residues. Trimming shortened V by 4 bases and J by 0 bases, and 11 bases separated the two germline ends. CDR1 and CDR2 from the germline V gene are SGDLS and YYNGEE. Clones were read by immunoSEQ multiplex PCR, and TCRdb kept only the in-frame ones, dropping some. This sample carries just over 65,000 clones, 95% to 97% of them seen once, and the ten largest clones take around 1.6%. Study-wide results and limits: While the bulk of TCR sequences proved rare, some public TCRs turned up in many donors. Through in vitro validation, three CMV-associated chains were shown to be specific for CMV antigens.

The sequence was collected from a woman in her late teens or twenties in good health and CMV-seropositive. The chain uses TRBV9 and TRBJ2-1; unclear D gene. Sequences were obtained from PBMCs. CDR3 coding DNA: TGTGCCAGCAGCCAACCCTTGAGCTCCTACAATGAGCAGTTCTTC. Its protein is CASSQPLSSYNEQFF.